The 9 T cell receptor beta chains reported below all come from one sample, sequenced in a study of stem cell transplantation in POMP-related autoinflammatory disease. Here immunoSEQ multiplex PCR was the method, and the copy in TCRdb shows in-frame clones only, minus some. The table records approximately 65,000 clones, approximately 91% of them present only once. The input for sequencing was CD4+ T cells from PBMCs, taken after stem cell transplantation. The receptors derive from a human patient with POMP-related autoinflammation and immune dysregulation (PRAID). T cells may partly derive from the graft donor.

The rearrangement links TRBV5-4 to TRBJ2-7, with 9 bases lining up with TRBD2. V was clipped by 0 bases and J by 3 bases; unmatched bases: 7. Germline V lookup: CDR1 SGHNT, CDR2 YYREEE (reference sequence). The length of the CDR3 is 16 residues. Here the CDR3 DNA reads TGTGCCAGCAGCTTGGCGCCGACTAGCGGAATCTACGAGCAGTACTTC. Protein: CASSLAPTSGIYEQYF.

V is TRBV19 and J is TRBJ2-5, with D tentatively TRBD1 or TRBD2 (5 bases each). The CDR3 runs to 13 residues. Trimming shortened V by 4 bases and J by 3 bases, and 9 bases separated the two germline ends. Germline-derived CDR1 and CDR2 are LNHDA and SQIVND (reference sequence). The CDR3: CASSRQGEETQYF. Written as DNA, the CDR3 is TGTGCCAGTAGTAGGCAGGGAGAAGAGACCCAGTACTTC.

The chain uses TRBV12-5 and TRBJ2-5, with D perhaps being TRBD1 or TRBD2 (5 bases each). The germline CDR1 and CDR2 sequences are LGHNT and FRNRAP. The V gene lost 4 bases and the J gene lost 2 bases, with 20 bases spanning the gap. The CDR3 length is 17 residues. CDR3 amino acids: CASGYGIGELYQETQYF. CDR3 DNA: TGTGCTAGTGGTTACGGGATAGGGGAATTGTATCAAGAGACCCAGTACTTC.

The chain carries TRBV29-1 and TRBJ2-5; D ambiguous. CDR1 SQVTM and CDR2 ANQGSEA come from the germline V gene. The CDR3 totals 13 residues. Trimming stripped 6 bases from V and 2 bases from J, with 13 bases between. Written as DNA, the CDR3 is TGCAGCGTAGAGGCAGAAGCTCAAGAGACCCAGTACTTC. Translating gives CSVEAEAQETQYF.

This chain links TRBV6-4 with TRBJ2-2; the D gene could be TRBD1 or TRBD2 (5 bases each). Germline V CDR1 and CDR2: MRHNA, SNTAGT. The CDR3 runs to 16 residues. V lost 8 bases and J 1 base, leaving 17 bases between the germline ends. CDR3 bases: TGTGCCAGCTCCCTAGAATTGAGGGGGAACACCGGGGAGCTGTTTTTT. Amino acid sequence: CASSLELRGNTGELFF.

This chain joins TRBV6-5 and TRBJ1-3; a weak D match, TRBD1 (5 bases). Trimming left V 7 bases short and J 2 bases short, with 15 bases between. Germline lookup yields CDR1 MNHEY and CDR2 SVGAGI. CDR3 length: 15 residues. CDR3 loop: CASKIQGVAGNTIYF. As DNA, the CDR3 is TGTGCCAGCAAAATTCAGGGAGTTGCTGGAAACACCATATATTTT.

In its sample, this clone was seen a few times. The chain carries TRBV5-1 and TRBJ2-7; D not resolved. The CDR3 spans 12 residues. Germline V lookup: CDR1 SGHRS, CDR2 YFSETQ. V lost 0 bases, J lost 6 bases, and 7 bases lay in between. CDR3 DNA: TGCGCCAGCAGCTTGGTTGGCGGCGAGCAGTACTTC. This translates into CASSLVGGEQYF.

This clone appeared a single time. The V and J genes are TRBV28 and TRBJ2-3; D is perhaps TRBD1 (5 bases). CDR1 is MDHEN, CDR2 SYDVKM, per germline. The CDR3 has 16 amino acids. V shed 3 bases and J shed 0 bases, with 13 bases lying between them. The CDR3 protein is CASSLGLEFSTDTQYF. As DNA, the CDR3 is TGTGCCAGCAGTTTGGGGCTAGAATTTAGCACAGATACGCAGTATTTT.

The chain recombines TRBV3-1 (or the pseudogene TRBV3-2) with TRBJ2-7, with D maybe TRBD2 (5 bases). Germline V lookup: CDR1 LGHDT, CDR2 YNNKEL (reference sequence). The CDR3 is 14 amino acids. V was clipped by 5 bases and J by 4 bases, with 15 bases between them. CDR3 nucleotides: TGTGCCAGCAGCTCTCGACGAACTAGTTACGAGCAGTACTTC. This encodes CASSSRRTSYEQYF.